Listed below are T cell receptor beta chains from one sample, sequenced in a study of T-cell memory formation after mild COVID-19. TCRdb recomputed calls from the 5' RACE reads with MiXCR, one row per CDR3 protein. The data show 300,000 to 350,000 distinct CDR3 sequences, around 19% seen once. Sequencing input: PBMCs or a T cell subset sorted from them (not recorded which). These receptors were obtained from a man aged 18 to 30 who had mild COVID-19 (a few samples of this study predate the infection). Cell type and time point are not known. CDR3s include the opening cysteine and the closing phenylalanine or tryptophan. The order of the fields is D gene, J gene, clone size, V gene, CDR3 protein, CDR3 DNA. A D gene is named only where the DNA matches it firmly. Not all rows give a size; the values are once, few, many and, for expanded clones, a class.

>NA|TRBJ1-3|NA|TRBV5-1
CASSLYRRSSGNTIYF
TGCGCCAGCAGCTTGTACCGCAGGAGCTCTGGAAACACCATATATTTT
>TRBD1|TRBJ2-2|NA|TRBV7-3
CASSLRDRDGGELFF
TGTGCCAGCAGCTTAAGGGACAGGGACGGCGGGGAGCTGTTTTTT
>NA|TRBJ2-7|few|TRBV29-1
CSVEVKVDEQYF
TGCAGCGTTGAAGTAAAGGTGGACGAGCAGTACTTC
>NA|TRBJ1-1|few|TRBV29-1
CSVEVHPGDTEAFF
TGCAGCGTTGAAGTTCACCCTGGGGACACTGAAGCTTTCTTT
>NA|TRBJ1-4|NA|TRBV28
CASSSPGRRKSRNEKLFF
TGTGCCAGCAGTTCCCCGGGCAGGCGCAAATCACGTAATGAAAAACTGTTTTTT
>NA|TRBJ1-1|few|TRBV19
CASTPGQGVTEAFF
TGTGCCAGTACCCCCGGACAAGGAGTCACTGAAGCTTTCTTT
>NA|TRBJ2-4|few|TRBV4-3
CASSQARHDIQYF
TGCGCCAGCAGCCAAGCGAGACATGACATTCAGTACTTC
>NA|TRBJ2-3|NA|TRBV7-6
CASRPGRSTDTQYF
TGTGCCAGCAGACCCGGCAGGAGCACAGATACGCAGTATTTT
>NA|TRBJ1-1|NA|TRBV5-1
CASSETASNTEAFF
TGCGCCAGCAGCGAGACAGCTTCCAACACTGAAGCTTTCTTT
>TRBD2|TRBJ2-3|NA|TRBV7-2
CASTLLASSDTQYF
TGTGCCAGCACCCTACTAGCGAGTTCAGATACGCAGTATTTT
>TRBD1|TRBJ2-1|few|TRBV6-5
CASSYSPGQGYNEQFF
TGTGCCAGCAGTTACTCTCCGGGACAGGGATACAATGAGCAGTTCTTC